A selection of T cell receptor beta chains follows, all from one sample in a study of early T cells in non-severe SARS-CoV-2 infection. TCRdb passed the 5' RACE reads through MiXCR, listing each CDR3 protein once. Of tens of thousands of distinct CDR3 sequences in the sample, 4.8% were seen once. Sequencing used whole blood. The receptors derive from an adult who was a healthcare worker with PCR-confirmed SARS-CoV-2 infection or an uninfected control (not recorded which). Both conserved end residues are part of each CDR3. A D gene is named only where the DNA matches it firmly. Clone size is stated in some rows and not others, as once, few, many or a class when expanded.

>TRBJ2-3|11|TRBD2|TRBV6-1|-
TGTGCCAGCAGAGGACTAGCTGCGCAGTATTTT
CASRGLAAQYF
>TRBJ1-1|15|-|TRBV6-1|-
TGTGCCAGCAGTGAATTTGGGGGATCGAGCACTGAAGCTTTCTTT
CASSEFGGSSTEAFF
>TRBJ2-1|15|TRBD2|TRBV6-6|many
TGTGCCAGCAGTTATCCCCGGACTAGCGGGGAAGAGCAGTTCTTC
CASSYPRTSGEEQFF
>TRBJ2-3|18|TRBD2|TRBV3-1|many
TGTGCCAGCAGCCAAGAGGGGCCCTGGGCGAGGGGAGGGGATACGCAGTATTTT
CASSQEGPWARGGDTQYF
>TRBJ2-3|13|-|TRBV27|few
TGTGCCAGCAGTGCCTATAGCACAGATACGCAGTATTTT
CASSAYSTDTQYF
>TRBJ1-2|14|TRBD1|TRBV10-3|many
TGTGCCATCAGTAACACACAGGGGAACTATGGCTACACCTTC
CAISNTQGNYGYTF
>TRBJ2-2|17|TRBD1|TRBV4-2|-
TGTGCCAGCAGCCAAGATAGGTTCGACAGGGCGGGCGGGGAGCTGTTTTTT
CASSQDRFDRAGGELFF
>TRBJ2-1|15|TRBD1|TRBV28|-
TGTGCCAGCAGTTTAAGGACAGGGGTCTACAATGAGCAGTTCTTC
CASSLRTGVYNEQFF
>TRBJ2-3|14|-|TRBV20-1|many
TGCAGTGCTAGGATTGCGCGGAGCACAGATACGCAGTATTTT
CSARIARSTDTQYF
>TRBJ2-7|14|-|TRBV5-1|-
TGCGCCAGTAAGCTCTTGACCCGGGGCTACGAGCAGTACTTC
CASKLLTRGYEQYF
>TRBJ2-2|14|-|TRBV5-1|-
TGCGCCAGCAGCCAGACAGGGAACACCGGGGAGCTGTTTTTT
CASSQTGNTGELFF
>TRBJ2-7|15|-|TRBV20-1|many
TGCAGTGCTAGTCGCATGCGACCGTTCTCCTACGAGCAGTACTTC
CSASRMRPFSYEQYF
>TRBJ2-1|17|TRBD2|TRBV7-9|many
TGTGCCAGCAGCTTACCCTCCGTAGCGGGAAGCAACAATGAGCAGTTCTTC
CASSLPSVAGSNNEQFF
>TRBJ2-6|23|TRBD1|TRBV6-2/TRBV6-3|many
TGTGCCAGCACCAAATCCCGGTATGGGGACAGGGTCGTGATAGGCTCTGGGGCCAACGTCCTGACTTTC
CASTKSRYGDRVVIGSGANVLTF
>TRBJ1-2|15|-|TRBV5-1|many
TGCGCCAGCAGACCCCGGACAGAGCCCAACTATGGCTACACCTTC
CASRPRTEPNYGYTF
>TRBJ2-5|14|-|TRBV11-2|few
TGTGCCAGCAGCTTAGCACTAACGCGGGAGACCCAGTACTTC
CASSLALTRETQYF
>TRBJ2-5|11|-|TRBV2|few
TGTGCCATACAAGGACAAGAGACCCAGTACTTC
CAIQGQETQYF
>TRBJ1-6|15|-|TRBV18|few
TGTGCCAGCTCACCCCAAACTGAGCGGGGTTCACCCCTCCACTTT
CASSPQTERGSPLHF
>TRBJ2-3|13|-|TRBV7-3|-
TGTGCCAGCAGCCCCTGGGTTGGAGATACGCAGTATTTT
CASSPWVGDTQYF
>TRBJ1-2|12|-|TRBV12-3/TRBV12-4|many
TGTGCCAGCAGTTCGGTTAACTATGGCTACACCTTC
CASSSVNYGYTF
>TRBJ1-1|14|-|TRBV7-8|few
TGTGCCAGCAGCTTACGGCGAGTGCCCCGAGAAGCTTTCTTT
CASSLRRVPREAFF
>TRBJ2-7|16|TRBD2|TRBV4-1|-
TGCGCCAGCAGCATAGCGGGAGGGGAAAGGAGCTACGAGCAGTACTTC
CASSIAGGERSYEQYF
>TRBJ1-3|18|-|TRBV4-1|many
TGCGCCAGCAGCCAAGATCGGCAGGGCCCTCTCTCTGGAAACACCATATATTTT
CASSQDRQGPLSGNTIYF
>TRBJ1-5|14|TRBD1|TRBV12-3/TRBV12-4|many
TGTGCCAGCAGTTTCCGGGACAGGCAACAGCCCCAGCATTTT
CASSFRDRQQPQHF
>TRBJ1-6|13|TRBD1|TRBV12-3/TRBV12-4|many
TGTGCCAGCAGACAGGGGTATAATTCACCCCTCCACTTT
CASRQGYNSPLHF
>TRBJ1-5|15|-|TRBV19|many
TGTGCCAGTAGTATGGGCGCCCATAGCAATCAGCCCCAGCATTTT
CASSMGAHSNQPQHF
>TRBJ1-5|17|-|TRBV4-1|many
TGCGCCAGCAGCCAATCCCGGGGAGGGGAAGGCAATCAGCCCCAGCATTTT
CASSQSRGGEGNQPQHF
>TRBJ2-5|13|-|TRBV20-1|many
TGCAGTGCTGGGCCCTCTTCCTTTCCACAACAGTACTTC
CSAGPSSFPQQYF
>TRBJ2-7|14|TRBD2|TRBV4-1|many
TGCGCCAGCAGCAAAACTAGCGGGAGAGAAGGGCAGTACTTC
CASSKTSGREGQYF
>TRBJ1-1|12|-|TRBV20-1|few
TGCAGTGCTAGAGAGGGAAACACTGAAGCTTTCTTT
CSAREGNTEAFF
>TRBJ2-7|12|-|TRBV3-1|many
TGTGCCAGCAGCCAATCGAAGGGAGAGCAGTACTTC
CASSQSKGEQYF
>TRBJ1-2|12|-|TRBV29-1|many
TGCAGCGTTAGTGTCACGGACTATGGCTACACCTTC
CSVSVTDYGYTF
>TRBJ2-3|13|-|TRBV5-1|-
TGCGCCAGCAGGCAGGCCCACACAGATACGCAGTATTTT
CASRQAHTDTQYF
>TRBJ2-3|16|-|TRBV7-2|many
TGTGCCAGCAGCTTGGGCTTTACGGGTGGCACAGATACGCAGTATTTT
CASSLGFTGGTDTQYF
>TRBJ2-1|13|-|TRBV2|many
TGTGCCAGCAGCTACAGGTACTCCAATGAGCAGTTCTTC
CASSYRYSNEQFF
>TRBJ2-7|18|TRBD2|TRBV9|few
TGTGCCAGCAGCCCGACGAGGGGGTCTAGCGGGGATATACGAGGGCAGTACTTC
CASSPTRGSSGDIRGQYF
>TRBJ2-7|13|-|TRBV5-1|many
TGCGCCAGCAGTCCTGGGGCTACCTACGAGCAGTACTTC
CASSPGATYEQYF
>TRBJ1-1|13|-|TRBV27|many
TGTGCCAGCAGTCCCTTTGCAGTGCCTGAAGCTTTCTTT
CASSPFAVPEAFF
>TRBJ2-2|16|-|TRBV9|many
TGTGCCAGCAGCGTGGGCGCGGGCGGCGCCACCGGGGAGCTGTTTTTT
CASSVGAGGATGELFF